This TCR beta chain was sequenced for a study of shared clonotypes between healthy human individuals. This CDR3 is built from 16 residues. Trimming took 4 bases from V and 6 from J, leaving 23 bases between them. The germline CDR1 and CDR2 sequences are SGHRS and YFSETQ. Over several immunoSEQ plates, each subset's genomic DNA was distributed in even portions. The method was immunoSEQ multiplex PCR; TCRdb's version includes in-frame clones alone and lacks a portion of them. The sample lists roughly 2.1 million clones, 85% to 95% occurring once. Naivety among CD8 cells was defined by CD45RO negativity and positive CCR7 selection, thereby excluding terminally differentiated effector memory CD45RA+ cells.

This rearrangement joins TRBV5-1 to TRBJ2-7; D tentatively reads TRBD1 or TRBD2 (5 bases each). The sequence was obtained from a man between 18 and 35 years old in good health. Some clones in this sample may be carry-over from other donors' samples. The sample taken for sequencing was naive CD8+ T cells from PBMCs. In DNA, the CDR3 is TGCGCCAGCAGCATCCCTCGGGACGGATCCCCTCCCGAGCAGTACTTC. Its protein is CASSIPRDGSPPEQYF.